A single T cell receptor (beta chain) is shown here with its context. Its specificity is unknown. TCRdb redid the calling of the multiplex PCR reads with MiXCR, one entry per CDR3 protein. This table holds 200,000 or so distinct CDR3 sequences, around a third found once. The data stem from a study of breast tumors, draining lymph nodes, adjacent tissues. Study findings and constraints: Tumor T cell lymph node origin was a supported hypothesis, not proven. Tumor repertoires ranked between lymph nodes and nontumor tissue in diversity, with V and J gene preferences. Luminal-like breast cancer showed significantly higher tumor–nontumor repertoire similarity than basal-like.

Breast cancer patients provided tissue from their axillary draining lymph nodes. With 5 bases clipped from V and 2 bases from J, the junction kept 10 bases outside the gene matches. The germline V gene has CDR1 SEHNR and CDR2 FQNEAQ (reference sequence). The CDR3 totals 16 residues. The TCR originated in a female donor with breast cancer. Some clones in this sample may be carry-over from other donors' samples. The chain has TRBV7-9 and TRBJ2-7, with TRBD1 identical over 9 bases. The sequencing input was axillary lymph node tissue. The CDR3 loop reads CASSPGTGSIPYEQYF. DNA of the CDR3: TGTGCCAGCAGCCCAGGGACAGGGAGTATCCCCTACGAGCAGTACTTC. Supplemented by reference TRBV7-9 and TRBJ2-7, the full variable domain reads DTGVSQNPRHKITKRGQNVTFRCDPISEHNRLYWYRQTLGQGPEFLTYFQNEAQLEKSRLLSDRFSAERPKGSFSTLEIQRTEQGDSAMYLCASSPGTGSIPYEQYFGPGTRLTVT.